This record looks at one TCR beta chain sequence and its context. This specimen belongs to a study of blood T cell repertoires in COVID-19. About the study: The cDNA or gDNA used as material had been derived from T cells, B-cell-depleted T cells, or PBMCs.

Libraries were prepared by immunoSEQ multiplex PCR; TCRdb keeps only in-frame clonotypes and omits some of them. The data contain 150,000 to 200,000 clones, under 90% of them singletons. The CDR3 is made up of 15 amino acids. V lost 0 bases to trimming and J lost 0 bases, with 10 bases between them. CDR1 SGHNT and CDR2 YYREEE come from the germline V gene (reference sequence). The TCR was taken from a woman older than 75 with acute or convalescent COVID-19. J is TRBJ2-7 and V is TRBV5-4; possibly TRBD1 for D (6 bases). The sample was peripheral blood. The CDR3 protein is CASSLEGTHSYEQYF. CDR3 coding DNA: TGTGCCAGCAGCTTGGAGGGGACACACTCCTACGAGCAGTACTTC. Full variable domain (rest looked up from reference TRBV5-4 and TRBJ2-7): ETGVTQSPTHLIKTRGQQVTLRCSSQSGHNTVSWYQQALGQGPQFIFQYYREEENGRGNFPPRFSGLQFPNYSSELNVNALELDDSALYLCASSLEGTHSYEQYFGPGTRLTVT.